This is a list of T cell receptor beta chains from one sample in a study of T-cell reconstitution after alpha-beta-depleted transplantation in children. A single record per CDR3 protein comes from TCRdb applying MiXCR to the PCR reads. The data show some 490,000 distinct CDR3 sequences, about an eighth seen once. This material consisted of PBMCs from the stem cell graft donor, taken from the stem cell graft. The receptors derive from a human donor who donated a stem cell graft to a child with combined immunodeficiency. The CDR3 runs from the conserved cysteine through the conserved F or W. The D gene is left open where the match is weak. Clone size is given for some rows only: seen once, a few or many times, or a class if the clone is expanded.

.	.	TRBV4-2	TRBJ2-2	CASSPWGGENGELFF	TGTGCCAGCAGCCCGTGGGGTGGGGAGAACGGGGAGCTGTTTTTT
.	.	TRBV2	TRBJ1-5	CASGWEGGNQPQHF	TGTGCCAGCGGCTGGGAAGGGGGCAATCAGCCCCAGCATTTT
.	.	TRBV6-1	TRBJ2-2	CASSDGQQTFTGELFF	TGTGCCAGCAGTGACGGACAGCAGACTTTCACCGGGGAGCTGTTTTTT
few	.	TRBV12-3/TRBV12-4	TRBJ2-7	CASSSHLYEQYF	TGTGCCAGCAGTTCTCACCTCTACGAGCAGTACTTC
many	.	TRBV29-1	TRBJ1-1	CSVLGPSAEAFF	TGCAGCGTTCTAGGACCTAGCGCTGAAGCTTTCTTT
many	.	TRBV29-1	TRBJ2-2	CSVGRGWDTGELFF	TGCAGCGTTGGACGGGGCTGGGACACCGGGGAGCTGTTTTTT
.	TRBD1	TRBV4-3	TRBJ2-3	CASSQDLGQGAIYTDTQYF	TGCGCCAGCAGCCAAGATCTAGGACAGGGGGCGATTTACACAGATACGCAGTATTTT
.	TRBD2	TRBV20-1	TRBJ2-7	CSARVSGRNEQYF	TGCAGTGCTAGAGTAAGCGGGAGGAACGAGCAGTACTTC
many	TRBD2	TRBV12-3/TRBV12-4	TRBJ2-3	CASSLSAGTDTQYF	TGTGCCAGCAGTTTATCAGCGGGAACAGATACGCAGTATTTT
many	TRBD2	TRBV4-3	TRBJ2-7	CASSHRVAGEPYEQYF	TGCGCCAGCAGCCATCGAGTAGCGGGAGAGCCCTACGAGCAGTACTTC
.	.	TRBV7-8	TRBJ2-3	CASSYLETSTDTQYF	TGTGCCAGCAGCTACCTGGAGACTAGCACAGATACGCAGTATTTT
.	TRBD1	TRBV20-1	TRBJ2-2	CSARQAGGVFGELFF	TGCAGTGCTAGACAGGCAGGGGGCGTATTCGGGGAGCTGTTTTTT
.	.	TRBV9	TRBJ2-2	CASSVDTGSTGELFF	TGTGCCAGCAGCGTAGATACGGGGAGCACCGGGGAGCTGTTTTTT
many	.	TRBV5-1	TRBJ2-7	CASSPDGTGEQYF	TGCGCCAGCAGCCCGGACGGAACAGGCGAGCAGTACTTC
many	.	TRBV12-3/TRBV12-4	TRBJ2-2	CASSFFVVGRKNTGELFF	TGTGCCAGCAGTTTTTTCGTGGTCGGACGGAAGAACACCGGGGAGCTGTTTTTT
few	.	TRBV9	TRBJ2-3	CASSPGPGSTDTQYF	TGTGCCAGCAGCCCCGGCCCGGGAAGCACAGATACGCAGTATTTT
few	.	TRBV13	TRBJ2-7	CASSFRGNLYEQYF	TGTGCCAGCAGCTTTAGGGGGAACCTCTACGAGCAGTACTTC
few	.	TRBV12-3/TRBV12-4	TRBJ2-7	CASSSGTREQYF	TGTGCCAGCAGTTCCGGGACGAGGGAGCAGTACTTC
many	.	TRBV9	TRBJ2-7	CASSVEPSYEQYF	TGTGCCAGCAGCGTAGAACCTTCCTACGAGCAGTACTTC
many	.	TRBV5-4	TRBJ2-1	CASSPRQNEQFF	TGTGCCAGCAGCCCCCGACAGAATGAGCAGTTCTTC
.	.	TRBV7-6	TRBJ2-2	CASSLLAESGTGELFF	TGTGCCAGCAGCTTATTAGCGGAGTCGGGCACCGGGGAGCTTTTTTTT
few	TRBD1	TRBV12-3/TRBV12-4	TRBJ1-5	CASSSGTVYQPQHF	TGTGCCAGCAGCTCCGGGACAGTCTATCAGCCCCAGCATTTT
.	.	TRBV6-5	TRBJ1-5	CASSYSGSSNQPQHF	TGTGCCAGCAGTTACTCAGGGAGCTCCAATCAGCCCCAGCATTTT
.	TRBD2	TRBV15	TRBJ2-1	CATSRGGASGRNEQFF	TGTGCCACCAGCAGAGGAGGGGCTAGCGGGAGAAATGAGCAGTTCTTC
.	.	TRBV20-1	TRBJ2-7	CSARGTLPYEQYF	TGCAGTGCTAGAGGAACACTGCCCTACGAGCAGTACTTC
few	TRBD1	TRBV24-1	TRBJ1-2	CATSPGTGVGYTF	TGTGCCACCAGCCCTGGGACAGGGGTCGGCTACACCTTC
.	TRBD1	TRBV29-1	TRBJ1-2	CSVETGSNYGYTF	TGCAGCGTTGAGACAGGGTCCAACTATGGCTACACCTTC
.	TRBD2	TRBV6-2/TRBV6-3	TRBJ2-1	CASSYWGLAGGNEQFF	TGTGCCAGCAGCTATTGGGGGCTAGCGGGGGGGAATGAGCAGTTCTTC
few	.	TRBV7-2	TRBJ2-1	CASSLARGVGNEQFF	TGTGCCAGCAGCTTAGCTCGAGGGGTAGGGAATGAGCAGTTCTTC
many	TRBD1	TRBV10-3	TRBJ2-7	CAIRGTESYEQYF	TGTGCCATCAGAGGGACAGAATCCTACGAGCAGTACTTC
few	.	TRBV7-2	TRBJ2-2	CASSLARRAAGELFF	TGTGCCAGCAGCTTAGCTCGAAGGGCAGCCGGGGAGCTGTTTTTT
few	.	TRBV7-2	TRBJ2-5	CASSPSRQETQYF	TGTGCCAGCAGCCCATCCCGACAAGAGACCCAGTACTTC
few	.	TRBV19	TRBJ1-2	CASSISGDDGYTF	TGTGCCAGTAGTATCTCAGGGGACGACGGCTACACCTTC
few	TRBD1	TRBV30	TRBJ1-5	CAWSGDSSNQPQHF	TGTGCCTGGAGTGGGGACAGTAGCAATCAGCCCCAGCATTTT
.	TRBD2	TRBV4-1	TRBJ2-3	CASSLIVPSGASTDTQYF	TGCGCCAGCAGCCTTATAGTACCTAGCGGGGCTAGCACAGATACGCAGTATTTT
many	.	TRBV28	TRBJ2-1	CASSLYGTPSNEQFF	TGTGCCAGCAGTTTGTATGGGACGCCCTCCAATGAGCAGTTCTTC
.	TRBD2	TRBV6-5	TRBJ2-7	CASSYSGLAGAYEQYF	TGTGCCAGCAGTTACTCCGGACTAGCGGGAGCCTACGAGCAGTACTTC
.	.	TRBV5-5	TRBJ2-7	CASSLIFRASSYEQYF	TGTGCCAGCAGCTTGATTTTCCGGGCTAGCTCCTACGAGCAGTACTTC
many	.	TRBV27	TRBJ2-5	CASSPRALGETQYF	TGTGCCAGCAGTCCCAGGGCCCTAGGGGAGACCCAGTACTTC
many	TRBD1	TRBV5-5	TRBJ2-2	CASRLTRQGLTGELFF	TGTGCCAGCAGACTGACCCGACAGGGGCTGACCGGGGAGCTGTTTTTT
many	.	TRBV7-3	TRBJ1-1	CASSFRMGTEAFF	TGTGCCAGCAGCTTCCGGATGGGCACTGAAGCTTTCTTT
few	.	TRBV28	TRBJ2-7	CASSSLAADGFRYSYEQYF	TGTGCCAGCAGTTCCTTGGCCGCTGACGGGTTTCGGTACTCCTACGAGCAGTACTTC
.	TRBD1	TRBV12-3/TRBV12-4	TRBJ1-4	CASSLGQGIEKLFF	TGTGCCAGCAGTTTGGGACAGGGGATTGAAAAACTGTTTTTT
.	.	TRBV6-1	TRBJ2-7	CASSEADFLLSPYEQYF	TGTGCCAGCAGTGAAGCGGACTTCCTACTATCCCCCTACGAGCAGTACTTC
few	TRBD2	TRBV3-1	TRBJ2-1	CASSQDLSGGSDNEQFF	TGTGCCAGCAGCCAAGACCTTAGCGGGGGGTCAGACAATGAGCAGTTCTTC
.	.	TRBV29-1	TRBJ2-1	CSVERLANEQFF	TGCAGCGTTGAGCGTCTAGCCAATGAGCAGTTCTTC
.	.	TRBV29-1	TRBJ2-2	CSVESARRTGELFF	TGCAGCGTTGAATCGGCCCGACGGACCGGGGAGCTGTTTTTT
.	TRBD2	TRBV5-1	TRBJ2-7	CASSISGGSHEQYF	TGCGCCAGCAGCATCAGCGGGGGCTCCCACGAGCAGTACTTC
many	.	TRBV6-5	TRBJ1-3	CASSYDPGNPGNTIYF	TGTGCCAGCAGTTACGATCCGGGGAATCCTGGAAACACCATATATTTT
few	.	TRBV29-1	TRBJ2-6	CSVEVFRTGANVLTF	TGCAGCGTTGAAGTCTTTAGGACTGGGGCCAACGTCCTGACTTTC
.	TRBD2	TRBV7-2	TRBJ2-3	CASSLGPSGSNLDTQYF	TGTGCCAGCAGCCTAGGGCCTAGCGGGAGTAATTTAGATACGCAGTATTTT
few	.	TRBV15	TRBJ1-4	CATSRDRYNEKLFF	TGTGCCACCAGCAGAGACAGGTATAATGAAAAACTGTTTTTT
few	TRBD1	TRBV30	TRBJ2-7	CASGQGFHEQYF	TGTGCCTCTGGACAGGGTTTCCACGAGCAGTACTTC
.	TRBD2	TRBV7-2	TRBJ2-7	CASSLWLAGGRDEQYF	TGTGCCAGCAGCTTATGGCTAGCGGGAGGGCGCGACGAGCAGTACTTC
.	TRBD1	TRBV5-1	TRBJ2-7	CASSLAGTANYEQYF	TGCGCCAGCAGCTTGGCCGGGACAGCTAACTACGAGCAGTACTTC
.	TRBD1	TRBV6-1	TRBJ2-7	CASSELYGQDAYEQYF	TGTGCCAGCAGTGAACTATATGGACAGGACGCCTACGAGCAGTACTTC
few	.	TRBV10-3	TRBJ2-7	CAINPGSPYEQYF	TGTGCCATCAATCCGGGCTCGCCCTACGAGCAGTACTTC